This T cell receptor beta chain came from a study of early T cells in non-severe SARS-CoV-2 infection. About the research overall: The input, bulk RNA from unsorted whole blood, was sequenced, and chains were unpaired. General study points: Reliance on VDJdb matching favored anti-spike CD8 responses; private and CD4 specificities were missed.

cDNA molecules, individually, were tagged with unique molecular identifiers. TCRdb processed the 5' RACE reads anew with MiXCR; each CDR3 protein has one entry. The sample lists 45,000 to 50,000 distinct CDR3 sequences; over 5% were seen once. This clonotype was detected only a few times. Its antigen is still unknown. The CDR3 is 17 residues long. Material for sequencing was whole blood. The chain recombines TRBV23-1 with TRBJ1-6; D is possibly TRBD1 (5 bases). TRBV23-1 counts as an open reading frame of uncertain function. This sequence originates from an adult who was a healthcare worker with PCR-confirmed SARS-CoV-2 infection or an uninfected control (not recorded which). CDR3 sequence: CVPPLSNRLVGNSPLHF. The CDR3 DNA reads as TGCGTTCCACCTCTGAGCAACAGGCTGGTTGGAAATTCACCCCTCCACTTT.